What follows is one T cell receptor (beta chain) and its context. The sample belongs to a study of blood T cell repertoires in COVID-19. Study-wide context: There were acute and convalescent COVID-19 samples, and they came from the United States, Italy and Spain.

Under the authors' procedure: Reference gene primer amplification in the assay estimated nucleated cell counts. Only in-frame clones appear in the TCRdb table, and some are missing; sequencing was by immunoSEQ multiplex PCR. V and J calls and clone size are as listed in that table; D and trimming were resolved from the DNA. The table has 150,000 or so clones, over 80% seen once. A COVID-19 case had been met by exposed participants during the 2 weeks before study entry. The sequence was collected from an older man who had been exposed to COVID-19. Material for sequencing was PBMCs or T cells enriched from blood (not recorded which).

For the CDR3, the DNA is TGTGCCAGCAGTTTACAAGGGGGCTCCGAGGCTTTCTTT. This translates into CASSLQGGSEAFF. The genes are TRBV28 and TRBJ1-1, with TRBD1 identical over 7 bases. The CDR3 length is 13 residues. V shed 2 bases and J 11 bases; nucleotides not matched to a gene: 8. Germline loops: CDR1 MDHEN, CDR2 SYDVKM.